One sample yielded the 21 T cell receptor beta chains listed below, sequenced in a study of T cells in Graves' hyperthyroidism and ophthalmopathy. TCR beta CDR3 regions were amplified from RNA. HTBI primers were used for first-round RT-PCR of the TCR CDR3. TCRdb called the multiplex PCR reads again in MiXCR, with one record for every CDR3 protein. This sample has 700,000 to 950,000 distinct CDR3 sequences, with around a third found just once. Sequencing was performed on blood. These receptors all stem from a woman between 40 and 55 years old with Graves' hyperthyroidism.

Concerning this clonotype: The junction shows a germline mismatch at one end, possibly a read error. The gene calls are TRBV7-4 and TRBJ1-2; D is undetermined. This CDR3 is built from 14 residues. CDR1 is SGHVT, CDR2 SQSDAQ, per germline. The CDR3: CATSSLGGLYGYTF. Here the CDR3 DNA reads TGTGCCACCAGCAGTTTAGGAGGGCTCTATGGCTACACCTTC.

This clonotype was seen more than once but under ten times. The CDR3 sequence is CASSVSGGITHKTYEQYF. DNA for the CDR3: TGTGCCAGCAGCGTTAGCGGGGGTATAACCCATAAAACCTACGAGCAGTACTTC. The J gene is TRBJ2-7, the V gene TRBV7-2; TRBD2 matches 9 bases. CDR3 length: 18 amino acids. J lost 2 bases, V lost 5 bases, and 16 bases had no gene match. Germline CDR1 reads SGHTA; CDR2 reads FQGNSA.

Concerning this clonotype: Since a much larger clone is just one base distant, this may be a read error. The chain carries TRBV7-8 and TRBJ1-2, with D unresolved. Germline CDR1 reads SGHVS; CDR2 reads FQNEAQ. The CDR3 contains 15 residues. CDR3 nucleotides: TGTGCCGGCAGCTTAGTCGGTACCCCTAACTATGGCTACACCTTC. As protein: CAGSLVGTPNYGYTF. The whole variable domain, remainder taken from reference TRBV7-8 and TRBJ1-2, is GAGVSQSPRYKVAKRGQDVALRCDPISGHVSLFWYQQALGQGPEFLTYFQNEAQLDKSGLPSDRFFAERPEGSVSTLKIQRTQQEDSAVYLCAGSLVGTPNYGYTFGSGTRLTVV.

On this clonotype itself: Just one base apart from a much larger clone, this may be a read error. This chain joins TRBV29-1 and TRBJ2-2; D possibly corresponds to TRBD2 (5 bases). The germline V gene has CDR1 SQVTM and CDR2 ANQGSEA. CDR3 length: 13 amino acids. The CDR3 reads CSFRLENTGELLF. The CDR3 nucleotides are TGCAGCTTCCGACTCGAAAACACCGGGGAGCTGCTTTTT.

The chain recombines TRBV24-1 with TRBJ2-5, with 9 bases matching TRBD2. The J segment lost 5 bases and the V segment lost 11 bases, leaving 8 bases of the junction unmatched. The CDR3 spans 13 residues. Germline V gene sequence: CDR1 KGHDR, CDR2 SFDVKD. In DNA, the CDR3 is TGTGCCAGTACCCCGCGGGAGGGGGAGACCCAGTACTTC. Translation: CASTPREGETQYF.

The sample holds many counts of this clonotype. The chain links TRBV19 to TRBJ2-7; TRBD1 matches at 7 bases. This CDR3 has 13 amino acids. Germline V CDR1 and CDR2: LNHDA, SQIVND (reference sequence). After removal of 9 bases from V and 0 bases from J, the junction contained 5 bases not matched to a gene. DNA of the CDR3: TGTGCCAGCAGACAGGGCATCTCCTACGAGCAGTACTTC. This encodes CASRQGISYEQYF.

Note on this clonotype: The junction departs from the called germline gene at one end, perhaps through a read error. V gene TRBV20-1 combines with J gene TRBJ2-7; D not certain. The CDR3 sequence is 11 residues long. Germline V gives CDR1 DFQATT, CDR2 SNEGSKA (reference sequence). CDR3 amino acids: CSAARYYVQYF. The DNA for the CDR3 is TGCAGTGCTGCGCGCTACTACGTGCAGTACTTC.

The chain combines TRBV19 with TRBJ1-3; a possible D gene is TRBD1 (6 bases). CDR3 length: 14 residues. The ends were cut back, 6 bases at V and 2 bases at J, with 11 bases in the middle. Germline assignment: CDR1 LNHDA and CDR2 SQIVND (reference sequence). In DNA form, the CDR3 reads TGTGCCAGTAGACTGGGGGGGCCTGGAAACACCATATATTTT. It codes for CASRLGGPGNTIYF.

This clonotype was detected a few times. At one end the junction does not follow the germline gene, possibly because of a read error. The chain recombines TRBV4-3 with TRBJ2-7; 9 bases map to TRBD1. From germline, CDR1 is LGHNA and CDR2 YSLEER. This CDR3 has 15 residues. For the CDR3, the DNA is TGCGCCGGCAGCGCCTCCGGGACAGGGTGGTACGAGCAGTACTTC. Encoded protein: CAGSASGTGWYEQYF.

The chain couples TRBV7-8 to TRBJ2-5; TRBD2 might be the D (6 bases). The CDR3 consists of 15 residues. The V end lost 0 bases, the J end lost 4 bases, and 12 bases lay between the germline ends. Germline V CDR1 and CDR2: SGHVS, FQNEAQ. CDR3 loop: CASSLAGGAIETQYF. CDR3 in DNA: TGTGCCAGCAGCTTAGCCGGGGGAGCGATAGAGACCCAGTACTTC.

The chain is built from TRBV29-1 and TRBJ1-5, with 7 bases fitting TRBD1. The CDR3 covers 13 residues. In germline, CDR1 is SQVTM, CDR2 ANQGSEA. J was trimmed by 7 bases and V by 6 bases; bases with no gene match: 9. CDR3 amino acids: CSVTWDRDQPQHF. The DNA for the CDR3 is TGCAGCGTGACTTGGGACAGAGACCAGCCCCAGCATTTT.

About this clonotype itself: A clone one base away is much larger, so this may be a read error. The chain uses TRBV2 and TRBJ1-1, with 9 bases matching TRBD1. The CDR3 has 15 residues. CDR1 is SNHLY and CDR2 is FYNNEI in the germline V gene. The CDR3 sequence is CASSDGTGKNTEVFF. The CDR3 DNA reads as TGTGCCAGCAGTGATGGGACAGGGAAGAACACTGAAGTTTTCTTT.

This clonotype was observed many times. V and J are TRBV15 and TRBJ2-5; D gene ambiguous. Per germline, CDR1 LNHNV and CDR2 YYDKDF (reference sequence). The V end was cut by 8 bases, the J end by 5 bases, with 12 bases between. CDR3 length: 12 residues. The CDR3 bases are TGTGCCACCTCTACGGGCTGGGAGACCCAGTACTTC. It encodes CATSTGWETQYF.

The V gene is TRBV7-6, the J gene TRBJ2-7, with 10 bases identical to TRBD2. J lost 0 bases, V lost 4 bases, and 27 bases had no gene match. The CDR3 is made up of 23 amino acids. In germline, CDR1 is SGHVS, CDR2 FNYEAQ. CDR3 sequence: CASSSLTGGPAGTSVVSSYEQYF. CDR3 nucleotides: TGTGCCAGCAGCTCACTCACGGGGGGTCCCGCCGGGACTAGCGTAGTCAGCTCCTACGAGCAGTACTTC.

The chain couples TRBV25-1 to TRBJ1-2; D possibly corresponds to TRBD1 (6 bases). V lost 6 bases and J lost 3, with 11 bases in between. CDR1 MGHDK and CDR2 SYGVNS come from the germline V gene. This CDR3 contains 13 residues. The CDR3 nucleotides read TGTGCCAGCAGCCAGGGGCTTTACTATGGCTACACCTTC. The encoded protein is CASSQGLYYGYTF.

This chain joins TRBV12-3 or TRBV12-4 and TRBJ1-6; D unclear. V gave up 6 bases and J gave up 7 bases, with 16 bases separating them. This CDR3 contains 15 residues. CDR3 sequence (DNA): TGTGCCAGCAGCCGGCACCGGGAGGCAAATTCACCCCTCCACTTT. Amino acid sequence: CASSRHREANSPLHF.

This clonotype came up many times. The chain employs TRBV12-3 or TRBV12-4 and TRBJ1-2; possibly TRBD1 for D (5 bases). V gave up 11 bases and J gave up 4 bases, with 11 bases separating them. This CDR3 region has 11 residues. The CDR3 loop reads CAVLGGYGYTF. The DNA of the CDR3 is TGTGCCGTACTGGGGGGCTATGGCTACACCTTC.

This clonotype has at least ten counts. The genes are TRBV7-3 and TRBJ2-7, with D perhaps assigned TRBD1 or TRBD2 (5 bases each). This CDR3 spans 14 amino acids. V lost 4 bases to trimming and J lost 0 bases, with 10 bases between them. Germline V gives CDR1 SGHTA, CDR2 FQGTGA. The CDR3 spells CASSSEGSSYEQYF. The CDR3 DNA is TGTGCCAGCAGCTCAGAGGGGAGCTCCTACGAGCAGTACTTC.

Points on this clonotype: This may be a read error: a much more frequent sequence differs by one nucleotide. The CDR3 reads CASSLSGSAAYEQYF. CDR3 nucleotide sequence: TGTGCCAGCAGCTTATCTGGGTCAGCGGCCTACGAGCAGTACTTC. V and J are TRBV7-2 and TRBJ2-7; D may be TRBD2 (5 bases). Trimming removed 2 bases at V and 2 bases at J, with 13 bases between. This CDR3 comprises 15 residues. CDR1 is SGHTA, CDR2 FQGNSA, per germline.

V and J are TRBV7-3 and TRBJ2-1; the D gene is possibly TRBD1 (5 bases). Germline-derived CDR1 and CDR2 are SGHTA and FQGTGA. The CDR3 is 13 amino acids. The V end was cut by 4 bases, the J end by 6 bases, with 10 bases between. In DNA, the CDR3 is TGTGCCAGCAGCTCGACAGCTCGCAATGAGCAGTTCTTC. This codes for CASSSTARNEQFF.

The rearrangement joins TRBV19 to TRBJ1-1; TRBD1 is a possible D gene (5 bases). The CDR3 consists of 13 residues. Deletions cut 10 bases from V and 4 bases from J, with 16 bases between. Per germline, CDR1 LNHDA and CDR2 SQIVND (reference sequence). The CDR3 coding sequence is TGTGCCACGGCTCAGGGTTCGGGCACTGAAGCTTTCTTT. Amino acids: CATAQGSGTEAFF.